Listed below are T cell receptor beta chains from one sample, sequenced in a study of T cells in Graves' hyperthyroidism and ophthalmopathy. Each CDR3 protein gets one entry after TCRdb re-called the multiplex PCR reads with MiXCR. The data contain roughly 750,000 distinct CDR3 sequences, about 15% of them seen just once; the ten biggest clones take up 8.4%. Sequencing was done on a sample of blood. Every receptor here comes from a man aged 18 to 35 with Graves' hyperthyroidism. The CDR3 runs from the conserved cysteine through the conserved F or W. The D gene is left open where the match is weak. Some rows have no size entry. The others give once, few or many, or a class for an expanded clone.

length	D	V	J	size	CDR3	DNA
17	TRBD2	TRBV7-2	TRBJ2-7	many	CASSLAASSGFSYEQYF	TGTGCCAGCAGCTTAGCGGCGAGTAGCGGGTTCTCCTACGAGCAGTACTTC
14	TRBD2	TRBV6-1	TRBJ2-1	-	CASSRLAGRNEQFF	TGTGCCAGCAGTAGGCTAGCGGGACGGAATGAGCAGTTCTTC
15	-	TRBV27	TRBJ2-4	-	CASSFRGSSKNIQYF	TGTGCCAGCAGTTTTCGGGGTTCTTCCAAAAACATTCAGTACTTC
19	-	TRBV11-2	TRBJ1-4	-	CASSSTGTPNIATNEKLFF	TGTGCCAGCAGCTCTACCGGGACACCGAACATTGCAACTAATGAAAAACTGTTTTTT
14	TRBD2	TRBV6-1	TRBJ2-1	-	CASSFRLAHNEQFF	TGTGCCAGCAGTTTTAGACTAGCGCACAATGAGCAGTTCTTC
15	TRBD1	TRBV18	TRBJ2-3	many	CASSPRDRAADTQYF	TGTGCCAGCTCACCTCGGGACAGGGCAGCAGATACGCAGTATTTT
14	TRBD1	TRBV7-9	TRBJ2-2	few	CASRTGGDAGELFF	TGTGCCAGCAGGACAGGGGGCGACGCCGGGGAGCTGTTTTTT
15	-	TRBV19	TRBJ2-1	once	CASSPDMSSYNEQFF	TGTGCCAGTAGCCCGGACATGAGCTCCTACAATGAGCAGTTCTTC
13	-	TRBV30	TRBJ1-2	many	CAWSAQGIYGYTF	TGTGCCTGGAGTGCTCAGGGAATCTATGGCTACACCTTC
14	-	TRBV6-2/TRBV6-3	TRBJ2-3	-	CASRALASTDTQYF	TGTGCCTCCAGGGCCTTAGCTAGCACAGATACGCAGTATTTT
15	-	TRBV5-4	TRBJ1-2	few	CASSFSTGANYGYTF	TGTGCCAGCAGCTTTAGTACAGGAGCTAACTATGGCTACACCTTC
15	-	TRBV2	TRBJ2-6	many	CASSGGFSGANVLTF	TGTGCCAGCAGTGGAGGGTTCTCCGGGGCCAACGTCCTGACTTTC
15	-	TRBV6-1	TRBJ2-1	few	CASRAGAYSYNEQFF	TGTGCCTCAAGGGCGGGGGCATACTCCTACAATGAGCAGTTCTTC
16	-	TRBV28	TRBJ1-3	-	CASSPGATRSGNTIYF	TGTGCCAGCAGTCCCGGGGCGACCCGCTCTGGAAACACCATATATTTT
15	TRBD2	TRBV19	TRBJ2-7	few	CASSPEAGGAYEQYF	TGTGCCAGTAGTCCCGAAGCGGGAGGGGCCTACGAGCAGTACTTC
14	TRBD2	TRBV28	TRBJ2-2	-	CASKRLAGAGELFF	TGTGCCAGCAAACGACTAGCGGGAGCCGGGGAGCTGTTTTTT
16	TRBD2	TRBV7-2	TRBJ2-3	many	CASSFQGLAGADTQYF	TGTGCCAGCAGCTTCCAAGGACTAGCGGGAGCAGATACGCAGTATTTT
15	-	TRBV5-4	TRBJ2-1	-	CASSLSSTLYNGQFF	TGTGCCAGCAGCTTGAGTTCGACGCTCTACAATGGGCAGTTCTTC
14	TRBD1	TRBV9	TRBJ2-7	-	CASSGGDRGMAQYF	TGTGCCAGCAGCGGAGGGGACAGGGGTATGGCGCAGTACTTC
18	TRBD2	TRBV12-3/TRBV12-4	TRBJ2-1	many	CASSLWGKAGVGYNEQFF	TGTGCCAGCAGTTTGTGGGGGAAAGCGGGAGTTGGCTACAATGAGCAGTTCTTC
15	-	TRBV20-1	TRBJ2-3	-	CSVAPSGQKADTQYF	TGCAGTGTCGCCCCATCCGGGCAGAAGGCAGATACGCAGTATTTT
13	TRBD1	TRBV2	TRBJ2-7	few	CASCEGQGDEQYF	TGTGCCAGCTGTGAGGGACAGGGGGACGAGCAGTACTTC
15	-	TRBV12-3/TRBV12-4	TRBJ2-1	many	CASSESDASYNEQFF	TGTGCCAGCAGCGAATCAGATGCCTCCTACAATGAGCAGTTCTTC
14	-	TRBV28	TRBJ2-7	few	CASSPYLGSYEQYF	TGTGCCAGCAGTCCATACCTTGGGTCTTACGAGCAGTACTTC